This is a list of T cell receptor beta chains from one sample in a study of blood T cell repertoires in COVID-19. Sequenced by immunoSEQ multiplex PCR; TCRdb stores in-frame clones only, minus some. This table holds just under 350,000 clones, around nine tenths found once. The sample consisted of peripheral blood. These receptors all come from a woman aged 18-29 years who had recovered from COVID-19. The CDR3 runs from the conserved cysteine through the conserved F or W. Fields, in order: clone size, J gene, V gene, D gene, CDR3 protein, CDR3 DNA. A D gene is named only where the DNA matches it firmly. Some rows have no size entry. The others give once, few or many, or a class for an expanded clone.

size: once; J: TRBJ1-5; V: TRBV24-1; D: TRBD1; CDR3: CATSAPGQGGSQPQHF; DNA: TGTGCCACCAGCGCCCCGGGACAGGGAGGGAGTCAGCCCCAGCATTTT
size: -; J: TRBJ1-2; V: TRBV7-2; D: TRBD1; CDR3: CASSLPRTGAANYGYTF; DNA: TGTGCCAGCAGCTTACCCCGGACAGGGGCAGCTAACTATGGCTACACCTTC
size: -; J: TRBJ2-4; V: TRBV19; D: -; CDR3: CASSFRGEAKNIQYF; DNA: TGTGCCAGTAGTTTCCGCGGGGAAGCCAAAAACATTCAGTACTTC
size: -; J: TRBJ2-3; V: TRBV5-5; D: -; CDR3: CASSVRDTQYF; DNA: TGTGCCAGCAGCGTGCGCGATACGCAGTATTTT
size: once; J: TRBJ1-2; V: TRBV10-3; D: TRBD1; CDR3: CAISGDRTHGYTF; DNA: TGTGCCATCAGTGGGGACAGGACCCATGGCTACACCTTC
size: -; J: TRBJ2-3; V: TRBV6-5; D: TRBD2; CDR3: CASSGGTSGIDTQYF; DNA: TGTGCCAGCAGCGGCGGGACTAGCGGGATAGATACGCAGTATTTT
size: once; J: TRBJ1-2; V: TRBV7-9; D: -; CDR3: CASSLDTDLYGYTF; DNA: TGTGCCAGCAGCTTAGATACAGACCTCTATGGCTACACCTTC
size: -; J: TRBJ1-6; V: TRBV19; D: -; CDR3: CASNLGLGALSYNSPLHF; DNA: TGTGCCAGTAATCTCGGGCTAGGGGCCCTCTCCTATAATTCACCCCTCCACTTT
size: -; J: TRBJ1-2; V: TRBV11-2; D: -; CDR3: CASNSGGVHGYTF; DNA: TGTGCCAGCAACTCCGGGGGGGTTCATGGCTACACCTTC
size: -; J: TRBJ1-1; V: TRBV28; D: -; CDR3: CASSTLYNTEAFF; DNA: TGTGCCAGCAGTACCCTCTATAACACTGAAGCTTTCTTT
size: -; J: TRBJ2-5; V: TRBV2; D: TRBD1; CDR3: CASSPTGGGYF; DNA: TGTGCCAGCAGCCCGACAGGGGGAGGGTACTTC
size: -; J: TRBJ2-2; V: TRBV7-9; D: -; CDR3: CASSLGRTGELFF; DNA: TGTGCCAGCAGCTTAGGTAGAACCGGGGAGCTGTTTTTT
size: -; J: TRBJ2-1; V: TRBV4-1; D: -; CDR3: CASSTISGGRSYNEQFF; DNA: TGCGCCAGCAGCACAATAAGCGGAGGCCGCTCCTACAATGAGCAGTTCTTC
size: -; J: TRBJ2-1; V: TRBV11-3; D: TRBD2; CDR3: CASSPPGLADYNEQFF; DNA: TGTGCCAGCAGCCCCCCGGGACTAGCGGATTACAATGAGCAGTTCTTC
size: -; J: TRBJ2-1; V: TRBV2; D: TRBD1; CDR3: CASSWTGVYNEQFF; DNA: TGTGCCAGCAGTTGGACAGGGGTCTACAATGAGCAGTTCTTC
size: -; J: TRBJ2-3; V: TRBV7-2; D: TRBD2; CDR3: CASSLQGLAGGGSADTQYF; DNA: TGTGCCAGCAGCTTACAGGGCCTAGCGGGAGGGGGAAGTGCAGATACGCAGTATTTT
size: -; J: TRBJ1-1; V: TRBV6-1; D: -; CDR3: CASSETGSGTEAFF; DNA: TGTGCCAGCAGTGAAACAGGGTCGGGAACTGAAGCTTTCTTT
size: -; J: TRBJ1-6; V: TRBV30; D: TRBD1; CDR3: CAWSVFATGDSPLHF; DNA: TGTGCCTGGAGTGTCTTTGCGACAGGGGATTCACCCCTCCACTTT
size: -; J: TRBJ1-1; V: TRBV11-2; D: -; CDR3: CASSLSGGANTEAFF; DNA: TGTGCCAGCAGCCTCTCCGGGGGTGCGAACACTGAAGCTTTCTTT
size: -; J: TRBJ2-3; V: TRBV7-2; D: -; CDR3: CASSLRKSAEGRADTQYF; DNA: TGTGCCAGCAGCCTCAGGAAATCGGCGGAGGGACGGGCAGATACGCAGTATTTT
size: -; J: TRBJ2-3; V: TRBV30; D: TRBD1; CDR3: CAWSVGTANTDTQYF; DNA: TGTGCCTGGAGTGTGGGGACAGCGAACACAGATACGCAGTATTTT
size: -; J: TRBJ1-1; V: TRBV10-1; D: TRBD1; CDR3: CASSTGTGGTEAFF; DNA: TGCGCCAGCAGTACCGGGACAGGGGGCACTGAAGCTTTCTTT
size: -; J: TRBJ2-2; V: TRBV15; D: -; CDR3: CATSRDHTGELFF; DNA: TGTGCCACCAGCAGAGATCATACCGGGGAGCTGTTTTTT
size: -; J: TRBJ2-4; V: TRBV28; D: -; CDR3: CASRENRVGTAKNIQYF; DNA: TGTGCCAGCAGGGAGAACAGGGTTGGAACCGCCAAAAACATTCAGTACTTC
size: -; J: TRBJ1-1; V: TRBV6-5; D: TRBD1; CDR3: CASRPGQANTEAFF; DNA: TGTGCCAGCAGACCGGGACAGGCGAACACTGAAGCTTTCTTT
size: -; J: TRBJ1-1; V: TRBV18; D: -; CDR3: CASSPRRVNTEAFF; DNA: TGTGCCAGCTCACCACGCCGGGTGAACACTGAAGCTTTCTTT
size: -; J: TRBJ1-1; V: TRBV18; D: -; CDR3: CASSPRGALNTEAFF; DNA: TGTGCCAGCTCACCCCGGGGGGCACTGAACACTGAAGCTTTCTTT
size: -; J: TRBJ2-3; V: TRBV10-1; D: -; CDR3: CASSAGGTDTQYF; DNA: TGCGCCAGCAGTGCAGGAGGTACAGATACGCAGTATTTT
size: -; J: TRBJ1-1; V: TRBV14; D: -; CDR3: CASSLLHTGLNTEAFF; DNA: TGTGCCAGCAGCCTCCTACACACAGGCCTGAACACTGAAGCTTTCTTT
size: -; J: TRBJ1-1; V: TRBV5-1; D: -; CDR3: CASSPVSGNTEAFF; DNA: TGCGCCAGCAGCCCGGTTTCGGGGAACACTGAAGCTTTCTTT
size: -; J: TRBJ2-1; V: TRBV6-2/TRBV6-3; D: -; CDR3: CASSYDAGRNNEQFF; DNA: TGTGCCAGCAGTTACGACGCGGGGAGAAACAATGAGCAGTTCTTC
size: -; J: TRBJ1-5; V: TRBV4-3; D: TRBD1; CDR3: CASSQAARGEPQHF; DNA: TGCGCCAGCAGCCAAGCGGCCAGGGGGGAGCCCCAGCATTTT
size: -; J: TRBJ2-5; V: TRBV7-2; D: -; CDR3: CASSLALFGLQETQYF; DNA: TGTGCCAGCAGCTTAGCGCTTTTCGGACTGCAAGAGACCCAGTACTTC
size: -; J: TRBJ2-1; V: TRBV27; D: -; CDR3: CASSPESVLRYNEQFF; DNA: TGTGCCAGCAGTCCTGAGTCGGTCCTACGCTACAATGAGCAGTTCTTC
size: -; J: TRBJ2-3; V: TRBV5-5; D: TRBD1; CDR3: CASTQSRGFSTDTQYF; DNA: TGTGCCAGCACGCAATCCAGGGGGTTTAGCACAGATACGCAGTATTTT
size: few; J: TRBJ1-2; V: TRBV6-2/TRBV6-3; D: TRBD1; CDR3: CASSPSLGTVLNYGYTF; DNA: TGTGCCAGCAGTCCAAGCCTAGGGACAGTCCTCAACTATGGCTACACCTTC
size: -; J: TRBJ2-5; V: TRBV4-3; D: TRBD2; CDR3: CASSQDVWGLAGGPRQETQYF; DNA: TGCGCCAGCAGCCAAGATGTTTGGGGACTAGCGGGAGGACCACGACAAGAGACCCAGTACTTC
size: -; J: TRBJ2-5; V: TRBV5-1; D: TRBD2; CDR3: CASSLGGSGSQETQYF; DNA: TGCGCCAGCAGCTTGGGGGGGAGCGGGAGCCAAGAGACCCAGTACTTC
size: -; J: TRBJ2-3; V: TRBV3-1/TRBV3-2; D: TRBD2; CDR3: CASSQELGEGDPDTQYF; DNA: TGTGCCAGCAGCCAAGAATTGGGGGAGGGAGATCCAGATACGCAGTATTTT
size: -; J: TRBJ1-4; V: TRBV11-3; D: TRBD1; CDR3: CASSSRDRGHEKLFF; DNA: TGTGCCAGCAGCTCGAGAGACAGGGGGCATGAAAAACTGTTTTTT
size: -; J: TRBJ2-3; V: TRBV4-3; D: TRBD2; CDR3: CASSLAGDGDTQYF; DNA: TGCGCCAGCAGCCTAGCGGGGGACGGTGATACGCAGTATTTT
size: -; J: TRBJ2-3; V: TRBV11-2; D: -; CDR3: CASSLLPSYSTQYF; DNA: TGTGCCAGCAGCTTGCTTCCTAGCTATAGTACGCAGTATTTT
size: -; J: TRBJ1-5; V: TRBV2; D: TRBD1; CDR3: CASTGQGSGNQPQHF; DNA: TGTGCCAGCACCGGACAGGGTTCGGGCAATCAGCCCCAGCATTTT
size: -; J: TRBJ1-5; V: TRBV28; D: TRBD1; CDR3: CASSPTDRGHQPQHF; DNA: TGTGCCAGCAGTCCTACTGACAGGGGGCATCAGCCCCAGCATTTT
size: -; J: TRBJ1-3; V: TRBV12-3/TRBV12-4; D: -; CDR3: CASSSRRGATIYF; DNA: TGTGCCAGCAGTTCGCGGCGCGGCGCCACCATATATTTT
size: few; J: TRBJ2-1; V: TRBV4-3; D: TRBD2; CDR3: CASSERGRNEQFF; DNA: TGCGCCAGCAGCGAGCGGGGTCGGAATGAGCAGTTCTTC
size: -; J: TRBJ1-1; V: TRBV4-3; D: -; CDR3: CASSLEATATEAFF; DNA: TGCGCCAGCAGCCTTGAGGCCACCGCGACTGAAGCTTTCTTT
size: -; J: TRBJ2-1; V: TRBV6-6; D: TRBD2; CDR3: CASNLGTSGRGGEQFF; DNA: TGTGCCAGCAATCTAGGGACTAGCGGGAGGGGTGGTGAGCAGTTCTTC
size: -; J: TRBJ2-2; V: TRBV15; D: -; CDR3: CATSRGAFTGELFF; DNA: TGTGCCACCAGCAGAGGGGCGTTCACCGGGGAGCTGTTTTTT
size: -; J: TRBJ1-1; V: TRBV7-2; D: -; CDR3: CASSPGQNTEAFF; DNA: TGTGCCAGCAGCCCTGGACAGAACACTGAAGCTTTCTTT
size: -; J: TRBJ2-3; V: TRBV6-2/TRBV6-3; D: TRBD2; CDR3: CASSPGTSGRWSDTQYF; DNA: TGTGCCAGCAGCCCTGGGACTAGCGGGAGATGGTCAGATACGCAGTATTTT
size: -; J: TRBJ2-2; V: TRBV7-8; D: -; CDR3: CASSLAGVGHGELFF; DNA: TGTGCCAGCAGCTTAGCGGGAGTCGGCCACGGGGAGCTGTTTTTT
size: -; J: TRBJ1-4; V: TRBV7-2; D: -; CDR3: CASSGMTGANEKLFF; DNA: TGTGCCAGCAGCGGGATGACAGGCGCTAATGAAAAACTGTTTTTT
size: -; J: TRBJ1-2; V: TRBV6-5; D: -; CDR3: CASSYSSPGAYGYTF; DNA: TGTGCCAGCAGTTACTCGAGCCCCGGAGCCTATGGCTACACCTTC
size: few; J: TRBJ2-2; V: TRBV30; D: -; CDR3: CAWSLQWGVAGELFF; DNA: TGTGCCTGGAGTCTCCAATGGGGGGTGGCCGGGGAGCTGTTTTTT
size: -; J: TRBJ2-1; V: TRBV11-3; D: TRBD2; CDR3: CASSPPSSGPANEQFF; DNA: TGTGCCAGCAGCCCCCCCTCTAGCGGGCCGGCCAATGAGCAGTTCTTC
size: -; J: TRBJ2-1; V: TRBV27; D: -; CDR3: CASSFYVGSSYNEQFF; DNA: TGTGCCAGCAGTTTTTACGTCGGGAGCTCCTACAATGAGCAGTTCTTC
size: once; J: TRBJ2-1; V: TRBV7-9; D: TRBD1; CDR3: CASSLGQGKGSSYNEQFF; DNA: TGTGCCAGCAGCTTAGGACAGGGGAAGGGTAGCTCCTACAATGAGCAGTTCTTC
size: -; J: TRBJ2-6; V: TRBV9; D: TRBD1; CDR3: CASSVAGQGTGANVLTF; DNA: TGTGCCAGCAGCGTAGCCGGACAGGGGACTGGGGCCAACGTCCTGACTTTC
size: -; J: TRBJ1-1; V: TRBV19; D: -; CDR3: CASSIWRDLNTEAFF; DNA: TGTGCCAGTAGTATTTGGAGAGACTTGAACACTGAAGCTTTCTTT